The T cell receptor beta chain described here comes from a study of T-cell memory formation after mild COVID-19. Study results and limitations: Cross-reactive memory apparently joined, as some responding clones appeared in pre-infection memory. CD4+ bias marked clones expanding day 15 to 37, unlike balanced contracting clones. Among contracting clones, CD4+ were mainly CM/EM and CD8+ enriched in EMRA.

CDR3 length: 12 residues. J lost 4 bases, V lost 5 bases, and 2 bases had no gene match. Germline CDR1 reads SEHNR; CDR2 reads FQNEAQ (reference sequence). The TCR alpha and TCR beta cDNA libraries, bearing sample barcodes and UMIs, were generated by 5'RACE using constant-segment primers. TCRdb processed the 5' RACE reads anew with MiXCR; each CDR3 protein has one entry. This table holds hundreds of thousands of distinct CDR3 sequences, more than 15% found once. Ten or more counts support this clonotype. Its antigen is unidentified. The chain combines TRBV7-9 with TRBJ2-7, with 7 bases that match TRBD1. The sequence came from a man aged 18 to 35 who had mild COVID-19 (a few samples of this study predate the infection). Cell type and time point are not known. The sequenced sample consisted of PBMCs or a T cell subset sorted from them (not recorded which). DNA for the CDR3: TGTGCCAGCAGCCTGGGACAGTACGAGCAGTACGTC. It codes for CASSLGQYEQYV.